Presented here are 22 T cell receptor beta chains from one specimen sequenced in a study of neurological immune-mediated disorders. MiXCR, applied by TCRdb to the 5' RACE reads, yields one record per CDR3 protein. The sample carries roughly 120,000 distinct CDR3 sequences, 3% to 3.5% recorded once. The material sequenced was PBMCs. The receptors here all came from a woman younger than 45 with multiple sclerosis.

This clonotype was picked up many times. The chain is built from TRBV6-1 and TRBJ2-2, with D uncertain. The length of the CDR3 is 13 residues. Germline CDR1 is MNHNS and CDR2 is SASEGT. The V gene lost 2 bases and the J gene lost 6 bases, with 7 bases spanning the gap. In nucleotides, the CDR3 is TGTGCCAGCAGTGAAATCGAGTCCGGGGAGCTGTTTTTT. As protein: CASSEIESGELFF.

This clonotype appeared many times. This sequence joins TRBV5-6 and TRBJ2-3; TRBD2 matches 9 bases. The CDR3 has 17 amino acids. The V segment lost 2 bases and the J segment 2 bases; nucleotides outside the gene matches: 9. Germline V lookup: CDR1 SGHDT, CDR2 YYEEEE. CDR3 DNA: TGTGCCAGCAGCTTCTCTCTGACTAGCGGTTCCACAGATACGCAGTATTTT. Protein product: CASSFSLTSGSTDTQYF.

The gene calls are TRBV7-2 and TRBJ2-1, with D tentatively TRBD2 (6 bases). CDR1 and CDR2 (germline): SGHTA, FQGNSA. The CDR3 is 13 amino acids. Trimming cost V 3 bases and J 6 bases, with 9 bases left between them. CDR3 bases: TGTGCCAGCAGCTTGGGACTTATCAATGAGCAGTTCTTC. This codes for CASSLGLINEQFF.

This clonotype was picked up a small number of times. The V and J genes are TRBV20-1 and TRBJ1-1; D ambiguous. CDR3 size: 14 residues. Germline-derived CDR1 and CDR2 are DFQATT and SNEGSKA (reference sequence). V shed 3 bases and J shed 5 bases, with 16 bases lying between them. For the CDR3, the DNA is TGCAGTGCTAGTTTATCCAGTAAGGGTACTGAAGCTTTCTTT. Translating gives CSASLSSKGTEAFF.

There are many counts of this clonotype. The CDR3 DNA reads TGCGCCAGCGAACCAGAGGGCCTTAGAGGCAATGAGCAGTTCTTC. Its protein is CASEPEGLRGNEQFF. V usage is TRBV5-1 and J usage is TRBJ2-1; a possible D gene is TRBD2 (5 bases). The V and J ends lost 7 bases and 6 bases respectively, with 20 bases between them. This CDR3 region has 15 residues. Germline V lookup: CDR1 SGHRS, CDR2 YFSETQ.

This clonotype was seen repeatedly, ten times or more. The rearrangement links TRBV4-3 to TRBJ1-2; 7 bases agree with TRBD1. Unmatched junction bases numbered 12, after V lost 0 bases and J lost 2 bases. CDR3 length equals 18 residues. Germline V gene data show CDR1 as LGHNA and CDR2 as YSLEER. The CDR3 reads CASSQEARGELTNYGYTF. The DNA of the CDR3 is TGCGCCAGCAGCCAAGAAGCCAGGGGGGAGCTAACCAACTATGGCTACACCTTC.

This clonotype was observed a few times. The chain combines TRBV5-1 with TRBJ1-1; D is ambiguous. Trimming stripped 0 bases from V and 0 bases from J, with 6 bases between. The CDR3 sequence is 14 residues long. Germline values: CDR1 SGHRS, CDR2 YFSETQ. CDR3 in amino acids: CASSLDVLNTEAFF. CDR3 sequence (DNA): TGCGCCAGCAGCTTGGACGTCTTGAACACTGAAGCTTTCTTT.

This clonotype has ten or more counts. The CDR3 loop is CASSFGQRNEKLFF. CDR3 nucleotides: TGTGCCAGCAGCTTTGGACAGCGGAATGAAAAACTGTTTTTT. This chain joins TRBV7-2 and TRBJ1-4; tentatively, D is TRBD1 (6 bases). Germline V gives CDR1 SGHTA, CDR2 FQGNSA. Trimming removed 3 bases at V and 5 bases at J, with 10 bases between. CDR3 size: 14 residues. Supplemented by reference TRBV7-2 and TRBJ1-4, the full variable domain reads GAGVSQSPSNKVTEKGKDVELRCDPISGHTALYWYRQSLGQGLEFLIYFQGNSAPDKSGLPSDRFSAERTGGSVSTLTIQRTQQEDSAVYLCASSFGQRNEKLFFGSGTQLSVL.

This clonotype was seen ten or more times. The genes are TRBV7-9 and TRBJ2-1; 8 bases match TRBD2. V lost 4 bases to trimming and J lost 1 base; unmatched junction nucleotides: 6. The length of the CDR3 is 16 residues. Germline V gene sequence: CDR1 SEHNR, CDR2 FQNEAQ (reference sequence). The CDR3 protein is CASSSLAGLSYNEQFF. The CDR3 region has the DNA TGTGCCAGCAGCTCCTTAGCGGGGCTATCCTACAATGAGCAGTTCTTC.

This clonotype was recorded many times. This rearrangement joins TRBV20-1 to TRBJ1-2; 7 bases fit TRBD1. The CDR3 has 12 amino acids. Losses at the gene ends were 5 bases for V and 3 bases for J; bases not matched to a gene: 3. In germline, CDR1 is DFQATT, CDR2 SNEGSKA (reference sequence). The CDR3 DNA reads TGCAGTGCTCTCACAGGGGACTATGGCTACACCTTC. It encodes CSALTGDYGYTF.

The table lists this clonotype with a few counts. This chain joins TRBV20-1 and TRBJ2-7; 15 bases align to TRBD2. V trimming: 3 bases; J trimming: 0 bases; junction bases outside the gene matches: 6. The CDR3 has 17 residues. Germline CDR1 reads DFQATT; CDR2 reads SNEGSKA (reference sequence). In DNA form, the CDR3 reads TGCAGTGCTAGGAGTCCGGGACTAGCGGGAGGCTCCTACGAGCAGTACTTC. This translates into CSARSPGLAGGSYEQYF.

This clonotype was detected ten times or more. This chain connects TRBV9 to TRBJ2-3; a possible D gene is TRBD1 (6 bases). Germline CDR1 reads SGDLS; CDR2 reads YYNGEE. CDR3 length equals 15 residues. The V end was cut by 3 bases, the J end by 0 bases, with 11 bases between. The DNA for the CDR3 is TGTGCCAGCAGCGGGGGACAAAAGAGCACAGATACGCAGTATTTT. Protein: CASSGGQKSTDTQYF.

This clonotype was observed many times. The chain has TRBV7-7 and TRBJ2-3; no definite D call. CDR3 length: 13 residues. Trimming took off 4 bases at V and 3 bases at J, with 8 bases between the two ends. CDR1 and CDR2 (germline): SSHAT, FNYEAQ (reference sequence). The CDR3 bases are TGTGCCAGCAGCTACGACCCGACAGATACGCAGTATTTT. It is translated as CASSYDPTDTQYF.

This clonotype was detected ten times or more. V is TRBV10-3 and J is TRBJ1-2; D is ambiguous. The CDR3 spans 17 residues. Per the germline V gene, CDR1 is ENHRY and CDR2 is SYGVKD. V was cut by 4 bases and J by 3 bases, with 21 bases left in between. In nucleotides, the CDR3 is TGTGCCATCAGTGGCAATGCGGACCGGGCTCCCGACTATGGCTACACCTTC. Encoded protein: CAISGNADRAPDYGYTF.

This clonotype was counted many times. V is TRBV20-1 and J is TRBJ2-7; 8 nucleotides line up with TRBD2. The V segment lost 2 bases and the J segment 0 bases; nucleotides outside the gene matches: 3. This CDR3 spans 14 amino acids. Germline CDR1 DFQATT, CDR2 SNEGSKA (reference sequence). CDR3 sequence: CSARSGGSSYEQYF. CDR3 in DNA: TGCAGTGCTAGAAGCGGGGGTTCCTCCTACGAGCAGTACTTC.

This clonotype was counted ten times or more. The chain employs TRBV20-1 and TRBJ1-2; weak D call: TRBD1 (5 bases). The CDR3 covers 13 residues. Germline lookup yields CDR1 DFQATT and CDR2 SNEGSKA (reference sequence). V dropped 5 bases and J dropped 4 bases, with 14 bases sitting between them. The CDR3 region has the DNA TGCAGTGCTCCAAGGCAGACAGCCTATGGCTACACCTTC. Its protein is CSAPRQTAYGYTF.

In its sample, this clonotype was seen many times. This chain links TRBV7-6 with TRBJ2-3; 12 bases align to TRBD2. CDR1 and CDR2 (germline): SGHVS, FNYEAQ. After removal of 6 bases from V and 1 base from J, the junction contained 5 bases not matched to a gene. The CDR3 consists of 16 residues. DNA of the CDR3: TGTGCCAGCAGTTCCCGGACTAGCGGGGGCACAGATACGCAGTATTTT. This codes for CASSSRTSGGTDTQYF.

This clonotype has at least ten counts. This chain connects TRBV7-6 to TRBJ1-2; 9 nucleotides align to TRBD1. The trim removed 3 bases at V and 4 bases at J, leaving 9 bases unmatched. The CDR3 consists of 16 residues. CDR1 and CDR2 from the germline V gene are SGHVS and FNYEAQ. CDR3 protein: CASSLETGGFPYGYTF. In nucleotides, the CDR3 is TGTGCCAGCAGCTTGGAGACAGGGGGATTTCCCTATGGCTACACCTTC.

This clonotype was counted ten times or more. The gene calls are TRBV14 and TRBJ2-1, with D perhaps matching TRBD1 or TRBD2 (5 bases each). The CDR3 loop spans 12 amino acids. Trimming cost V 3 bases and J 12 bases, with 12 bases left between them. Germline CDR1 reads SGHDN; CDR2 reads FVKESK. CDR3: CASSHPEGRQFF. In nucleotides, the CDR3 is TGTGCCAGCAGCCATCCCGAGGGACGGCAGTTCTTC.

This clonotype was seen at least ten times. J is TRBJ2-1 and V is TRBV29-1; weak D call: TRBD1 (5 bases). With 3 bases removed from V and 4 bases from J, the gap between germline ends came to 13 bases. The CDR3 runs 14 residues. Germline CDR1 reads SQVTM; CDR2 reads ANQGSEA. Here the CDR3 reads CSVEGQKRYNEQFF. In DNA form, the CDR3 reads TGCAGCGTTGAGGGGCAGAAGAGGTACAATGAGCAGTTCTTC.

In its sample, this clonotype was seen many times. The gene calls are TRBV15 and TRBJ2-1, with 7 bases that match TRBD2. The CDR3 loop spans 14 amino acids. Germline CDR1 is LNHNV and CDR2 is YYDKDF (reference sequence). Trimming removed 8 bases from V and 4 bases from J; junction bases left unmatched: 8. CDR3 region: CATGKRGRYNEQFF. CDR3 bases: TGTGCCACCGGGAAGCGGGGAAGATACAATGAGCAGTTCTTC. Drawing the rest from reference TRBV15 and TRBJ2-1, the complete variable domain is DAMVIQNPRYQVTQFGKPVTLSCSQTLNHNVMYWYQQKSSQAPKLLFHYYDKDFNNEADTPDNFQSRRPNTSFCFLDIRSPGLGDTAMYLCATGKRGRYNEQFFGPGTRLTVL.

The table lists this clonotype with many counts. The chain is built from TRBV29-1 and TRBJ2-7; 9 nucleotides align to TRBD1. The CDR3 length is 13 residues. Unmatched junction bases numbered 2, after V lost 3 bases and J lost 2 bases. CDR1 and CDR2 (germline): SQVTM, ANQGSEA. In DNA form, the CDR3 reads TGCAGCGTTGAGGGACAGGGAACCTACGAGCAGTACTTC. Its translation is CSVEGQGTYEQYF.